This entry lists 22 T cell receptor beta chains sequenced from one sample in a study of T-cell memory formation after mild COVID-19. MiXCR, run by TCRdb on the 5' RACE reads, gives a single entry per CDR3 protein. Of around 300,000 distinct CDR3 sequences detected, approximately 12% appear once; the ten largest clones hold around a fifth. Material for sequencing was PBMCs or a T cell subset sorted from them (not recorded which). The source of these receptors is a man younger than 30 who had mild COVID-19 (a few samples of this study predate the infection). Cell type and time point are not known.

The rearrangement uses TRBV4-3 and TRBJ1-2; D is undetermined. Trimming removed 0 bases at V and 2 bases at J, with 22 bases between. Germline assignment: CDR1 LGHNA and CDR2 YSLEER. This CDR3 region has 19 residues. Here the CDR3 DNA reads TGCGCCAGCAGCCAAGATCCGACGAACCGGAACGGACCGAACTATGGCTACACCTTC. This encodes CASSQDPTNRNGPNYGYTF.

This clonotype was seen a handful of times. This chain joins TRBV5-5 and TRBJ1-1; 7 bases are shared with TRBD1. The CDR3 has 14 amino acids. V lost 1 base to trimming and J lost 6 bases; unmatched junction nucleotides: 6. CDR1 and CDR2 (germline): SGHKS, YYEKEE (reference sequence). CDR3 protein: CASSLRGLFAEAFF. CDR3 DNA sequence: TGTGCCAGCAGCTTGAGGGGGCTCTTCGCTGAAGCTTTCTTT.

This clonotype was observed a handful of times. The gene calls are TRBV5-1 and TRBJ1-1; tentative D call: TRBD1 (5 bases). The germline V gene encodes CDR1 SGHRS and CDR2 YFSETQ. CDR3 size: 16 residues. Between the trimmed V and J ends, which lost 0 bases and 0 bases, there was a span of 12 bases. CDR3 bases: TGCGCCAGCAGCTTGGAGCCAGTGGACATGAACACTGAAGCTTTCTTT. Protein sequence: CASSLEPVDMNTEAFF.

The chain joins TRBV12-3 or TRBV12-4 to TRBJ2-3; no clear D. There are 13 residues in the CDR3. V was clipped by 1 base and J by 5 bases, with 7 bases between them. This CDR3 reads CASSLEAEDTQYF. CDR3 DNA sequence: TGTGCCAGCAGTTTAGAGGCGGAAGATACGCAGTATTTT.

The DNA for the CDR3 is TGTGCCAGCAGCTTACACGGCGGGTCCGGCGAGCAGTACTTC. It is translated as CASSLHGGSGEQYF. The rearrangement uses TRBV7-2 and TRBJ2-7; weak D call: TRBD2 (5 bases). The CDR3 sequence is 14 residues long. The V gene lost 2 bases and the J gene lost 6 bases, with 14 bases spanning the gap. Germline V gives CDR1 SGHTA, CDR2 FQGNSA.

This clonotype was recorded at least ten times. This chain uses TRBV14 with TRBJ2-6; D is undetermined. Trimming shortened V by 4 bases and J by 0 bases, and 13 bases separated the two germline ends. CDR1 and CDR2 (germline): SGHDN, FVKESK. This CDR3 spans 17 amino acids. The CDR3 reads CASSLRVGVSGANVLTF. DNA of the CDR3: TGTGCCAGCAGCCTTCGGGTTGGCGTCTCTGGGGCCAACGTCCTGACTTTC.

This clonotype was detected only a few times. The CDR3 loop is CASSPVAGSNTGELFF. The CDR3 DNA is TGCGCCAGCAGCCCGGTAGCGGGATCTAACACCGGGGAGCTGTTTTTT. The chain uses TRBV5-1 and TRBJ2-2, with 8 bases matching TRBD2. The CDR3 length is 16 residues. The germline CDR1 and CDR2 sequences are SGHRS and YFSETQ. V lost 4 bases and J lost 2; bases outside the gene matches: 7.

At least ten counts were recorded for this clonotype. V usage is TRBV4-3 and J usage is TRBJ2-1; D unclear. The V gene lost 3 bases and the J gene lost 0 bases, with 12 bases spanning the gap. CDR3 length: 16 amino acids. Germline CDR1 and CDR2: LGHNA and YSLEER. The CDR3 sequence: CASSHGNSGSYNEQFF. The CDR3 coding sequence is TGCGCCAGCAGCCACGGTAATTCGGGCTCCTACAATGAGCAGTTCTTC.

The chain uses TRBV7-9 and TRBJ1-2, with D unresolved. Trimming left V 2 bases short and J 2 bases short, with 6 bases between. The CDR3 length is 13 residues. Germline V gene lookup returns CDR1 SEHNR and CDR2 FQNEAQ (reference sequence). CDR3 sequence (DNA): TGTGCCAGCAGCTTACCCAGCAACTATGGCTACACCTTC. It yields the protein CASSLPSNYGYTF. The variable domain in full, with the rest retrieved from reference TRBV7-9 and TRBJ1-2, is DTGVSQNPRHKITKRGQNVTFRCDPISEHNRLYWYRQTLGQGPEFLTYFQNEAQLEKSRLLSDRFSAERPKGSFSTLEIQRTEQGDSAMYLCASSLPSNYGYTFGSGTRLTVV.

This clonotype was seen ten or more times. The rearrangement joins TRBV10-3 to TRBJ2-1; no firm D call. Germline V lookup: CDR1 ENHRY, CDR2 SYGVKD. V dropped 0 bases and J dropped 9 bases, with 9 bases sitting between them. CDR3 size: 13 residues. Here the CDR3 reads CAISESETVEQFF. Written as DNA, the CDR3 is TGTGCCATCAGTGAGTCTGAAACGGTTGAGCAGTTCTTC.

This clonotype showed up just a few times. This sequence joins TRBV18 and TRBJ1-2; tentatively, D is TRBD1 (6 bases). Trimming removed 3 bases from V and 3 bases from J, with 8 bases in between. This CDR3 contains 13 residues. From germline, CDR1 is KGHSH and CDR2 LQKENI. CDR3 region: CASSPGGDYGYTF. In DNA, the CDR3 is TGTGCCAGCTCACCCGGGGGCGACTATGGCTACACCTTC. Supplemented by reference TRBV18 and TRBJ1-2, the full variable domain reads NAGVMQNPRHLVRRRGQEARLRCSPMKGHSHVYWYRQLPEEGLKFMVYLQKENIIDESGMPKERFSAEFPKEGPSILRIQQVVRGDSAAYFCASSPGGDYGYTFGSGTRLTVV.

The chain has TRBV5-1 and TRBJ2-1; TRBD2 agrees at 14 bases. CDR1 and CDR2 (germline): SGHRS, YFSETQ. V lost 4 bases and J lost 7; bases outside the gene matches: 13. The CDR3 is 18 amino acids. The CDR3 DNA follows: TGCGCCAGCAGCCCCACCCCGACTAGCGGGGGGGAGTATAATGAGCAGTTCTTC. This sequence encodes CASSPTPTSGGEYNEQFF. Full variable domain (remainder filled in from reference TRBV5-1 and TRBJ2-1): KAGVTQTPRYLIKTRGQQVTLSCSPISGHRSVSWYQQTPGQGLQFLFEYFSETQRNKGNFPGRFSGRQFSNSRSEMNVSTLELGDSALYLCASSPTPTSGGEYNEQFFGPGTRLTVL.

The chain combines TRBV5-1 with TRBJ2-2; TRBD2 agrees at 8 bases. CDR1 and CDR2 from the germline V gene are SGHRS and YFSETQ. CDR3 size: 14 residues. V lost 2 bases and J lost 6; bases outside the gene matches: 3. The DNA of the CDR3 is TGCGCCAGCAGCTTAGCGGGGGCCCCCGGGGAGCTGTTTTTT. Encoded protein: CASSLAGAPGELFF. Looking up the rest from reference TRBV5-1 and TRBJ2-2 gives the full variable domain: KAGVTQTPRYLIKTRGQQVTLSCSPISGHRSVSWYQQTPGQGLQFLFEYFSETQRNKGNFPGRFSGRQFSNSRSEMNVSTLELGDSALYLCASSLAGAPGELFFGEGSRLTVL.

The rearrangement links TRBV20-1 to TRBJ1-2; tentative D call: TRBD1 (5 bases). V lost 3 bases and J 3 bases, leaving 8 bases between the germline ends. The germline CDR1 and CDR2 sequences are DFQATT and SNEGSKA (reference sequence). This CDR3 is 12 amino acids long. The CDR3 DNA sequence: TGCAGTGCTAGCGACAGTTACTATGGCTACACCTTC. This codes for CSASDSYYGYTF.

In its sample, this clonotype was seen a few times. The chain has TRBV25-1 and TRBJ1-5, with TRBD1 matching 7 bases. The CDR3 runs 16 residues. Germline assignment: CDR1 MGHDK and CDR2 SYGVNS. V lost 3 bases and J lost 3; bases outside the gene matches: 8. Here the CDR3 reads CASSEGGTVLNQPQHF. The CDR3 nucleotides read TGTGCCAGCAGTGAGGGCGGGACAGTCCTCAATCAGCCCCAGCATTTT.

V and J are TRBV20-1 and TRBJ2-3; the D gene could be TRBD1 or TRBD2 (7 bases each). Trimming took 6 bases from V and 2 from J, leaving 12 bases between them. The CDR3 covers 13 residues. Per germline, CDR1 DFQATT and CDR2 SNEGSKA (reference sequence). In DNA, the CDR3 is TGCAGTGCGCCAGGGGGGGCCACAGATACGCAGTATTTT. It translates to CSAPGGATDTQYF.

The rearrangement links TRBV4-1 to TRBJ2-2; D uncertain. V was pared by 0 bases and J by 4 bases, with 9 bases between. Germline CDR1 reads MGHRA; CDR2 reads YSYEKL. The CDR3 is 15 residues long. The CDR3 spells CASSQEGLRTGELFF. The DNA of the CDR3 is TGCGCCAGCAGCCAAGAAGGGTTACGCACCGGGGAGCTGTTTTTT.

This chain joins TRBV13 and TRBJ2-7, with 11 bases that match TRBD2. CDR1 PRHDT and CDR2 FYEKMQ come from the germline V gene (reference sequence). This CDR3 contains 14 residues. Germline trimming cut 5 bases from V and 3 bases from J; bases unmatched to any gene: 3. CDR3 in DNA: TGTGCCAGCAGCGCTGGGACTAGCGGCTACGAGCAGTACTTC. This gives the protein CASSAGTSGYEQYF.

The rearrangement uses TRBV4-1 and TRBJ2-2, with a weak D call TRBD2 (7 bases). Germline assignment: CDR1 MGHRA and CDR2 YSYEKL. The CDR3 covers 15 residues. Trimming stripped 3 bases from V and 8 bases from J, with 16 bases between. The CDR3 protein is CASSHMNAGAGELFF. CDR3 DNA: TGCGCCAGCAGCCACATGAATGCGGGGGCTGGGGAGCTGTTTTTT.

J is TRBJ1-5 and V is TRBV12-5; no clear D gene. The CDR3 is 17 residues long. V was shortened by 7 bases and J by 2 bases, with 21 bases between the two germline ends. Germline V CDR1 and CDR2: LGHNT, FRNRAP. CDR3 protein: CASVSDLTTTRNQPQHF. CDR3 in DNA: TGTGCTAGTGTCTCCGACCTAACAACTACCCGCAATCAGCCCCAGCATTTT.

This clonotype showed up many times. It is unclear where the CDR3 begins or ends on the DNA, so no DNA is shown, and the CDR3 is as TCRdb lists it. The chain is built from TRBV6-5 and TRBJ2-2; the table gives TRBD1 as D, unverified against the DNA. From its first to its last residue, the CDR3 has 17 amino acids. The germline gives CDR1 MNHEY, CDR2 SVGAGI. The CDR3 region is CASSYSPAGRTRGSCFF.

A remark on this clonotype: Given a much more abundant clone one base away, this may be a read error. This chain connects TRBV28 to TRBJ2-5; D is unresolved. The germline gives CDR1 MDHEN, CDR2 SYDVKM. This CDR3 has 13 amino acids. Trimming took 6 bases from V and 5 from J, leaving 13 bases between them. DNA of the CDR3: TGTGCCAGCAGGGACGGCCTCTGGGAGACCCAGTACTTC. Translation: CASRDGLWETQYF.